This entry describes one TCR beta chain. This record comes from a study of shared clonotypes between healthy human individuals. The CDR3 has 14 residues. Germline values: CDR1 SGHTA, CDR2 FQGNSA. Trimming left V 4 bases short and J 3 bases short, with 12 bases between. Profiled with immunoSEQ multiplex PCR; TCRdb holds only in-frame clones, not every one. The top ten clones hold about 0.39% of a sample with a few million clones, 85% to 95% of them seen once. Material: naive CD4+ T cells from PBMCs. As to subset: CD45RA+ positively selected. V usage is TRBV7-2 and J usage is TRBJ1-2, with D maybe TRBD1 (5 bases). The receptor was derived from a man between 18 and 29 years old in good health. Some clones in this sample may be carry-over from other donors' samples. The DNA of the CDR3 is TGTGCCAGCAGCTCCCGGGACGGTCACTATGGCTACACCTTC. Protein sequence: CASSSRDGHYGYTF.